This T cell receptor beta chain comes out of a study of early T cells in non-severe SARS-CoV-2 infection. cDNA molecules, individually, were tagged with unique molecular identifiers. TCRdb analysed the 5' RACE reads with MiXCR anew, one entry per CDR3 protein. The sample includes around 63,000 distinct CDR3 sequences, 10% to 15% seen only once; the top ten take around 5.1%. Comments on this clonotype: Its antigen remains unknown.

General observations from the study: The VDJdb matching leaned toward anti-spike CD8 responses and overlooked private and CD4 specificities.

The CDR3 sequence is 15 residues long. The V gene lost 5 bases and the J gene lost 7 bases, with 17 bases spanning the gap. CDR1 is MNHNS, CDR2 SASEGT, per germline. The sequenced sample was whole blood. The receptor was isolated from an adult who was a healthcare worker with PCR-confirmed SARS-CoV-2 infection or an uninfected control (not recorded which). The V call is TRBV6-1, the J call TRBJ1-4; D possibly corresponds to TRBD1 (6 bases). Here the CDR3 reads CASSSPDRGGEKLFF. As DNA, the CDR3 is TGTGCCAGCAGTTCCCCGGACAGAGGGGGTGAAAAACTGTTTTTT.